This TCR beta chain was observed in a study of T-cell reconstitution after alpha-beta-depleted transplantation in children. This clonotype was observed at least ten times. Preparation of the TCRbeta library was carried out with unique molecular identifiers. A single record per CDR3 protein comes from TCRdb applying MiXCR to the PCR reads. This table holds some 70,000 distinct CDR3 sequences, over 4.5% found once. Trimming cost V 5 bases and J 7 bases; bases outside gene matches: 10. The germline V gene encodes CDR1 SGHTA and CDR2 FQGNSA. The CDR3 is 15 amino acids. The sample here was PBMCs, mostly from graft donor cells, taken 180 days after TCRalphabeta/CD19-depleted stem cell transplant. The TCR sequence derives from a boy under two years old who had a stem cell transplant for acute myeloid leukemia, so the T cells may come from the graft donor. The chain employs TRBV7-2 and TRBJ2-7; 11 nucleotides match TRBD1. The CDR3 here is CASSAADRGPYEQYF. CDR3 in DNA: TGTGCCAGCAGCGCCGCGGACAGGGGGCCGTATGAGCAGTACTTC.